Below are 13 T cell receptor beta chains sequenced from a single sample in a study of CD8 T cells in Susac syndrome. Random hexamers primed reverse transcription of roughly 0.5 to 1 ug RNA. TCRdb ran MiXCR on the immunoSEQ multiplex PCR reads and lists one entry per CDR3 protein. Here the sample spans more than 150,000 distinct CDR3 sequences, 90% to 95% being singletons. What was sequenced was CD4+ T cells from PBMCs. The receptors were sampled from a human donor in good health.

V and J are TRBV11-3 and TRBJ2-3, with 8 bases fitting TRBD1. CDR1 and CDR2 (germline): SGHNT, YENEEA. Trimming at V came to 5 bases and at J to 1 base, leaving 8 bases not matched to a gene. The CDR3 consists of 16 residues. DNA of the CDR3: TGTGCCAGCAGCCCCGGACAGGGTCCGGGCACAGATACGCAGTATTTT. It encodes CASSPGQGPGTDTQYF.

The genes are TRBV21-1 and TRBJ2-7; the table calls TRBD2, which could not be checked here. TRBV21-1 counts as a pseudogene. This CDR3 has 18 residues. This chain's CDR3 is CASSKAAKGGDFTYEQYF. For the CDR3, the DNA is TGTGCCAGCAGCAAAGCAGCAAAGGGTGGGGACTTCACCTACGAGCAGTACTTC.

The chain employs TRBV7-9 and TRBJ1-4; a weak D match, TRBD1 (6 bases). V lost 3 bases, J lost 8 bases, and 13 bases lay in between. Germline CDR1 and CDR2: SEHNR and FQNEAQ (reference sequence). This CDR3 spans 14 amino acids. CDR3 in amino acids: CASSFAQGGEKLFF. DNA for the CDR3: TGTGCCAGCAGCTTCGCACAGGGAGGCGAAAAACTGTTTTTT.

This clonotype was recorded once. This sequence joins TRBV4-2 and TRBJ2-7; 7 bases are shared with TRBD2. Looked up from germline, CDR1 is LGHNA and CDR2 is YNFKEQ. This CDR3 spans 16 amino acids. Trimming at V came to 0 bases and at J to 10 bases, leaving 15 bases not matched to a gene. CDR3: CASSQDPTGGLTIQYF. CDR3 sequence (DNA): TGTGCCAGCAGCCAAGATCCCACGGGGGGACTCACCATCCAGTACTTC.

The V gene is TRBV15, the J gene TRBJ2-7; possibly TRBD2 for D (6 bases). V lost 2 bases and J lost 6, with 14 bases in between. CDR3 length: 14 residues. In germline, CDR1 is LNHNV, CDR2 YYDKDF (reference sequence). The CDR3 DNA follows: TGTGCCACCAGCAGAATACCCGGCGGGGCCGAGCAGTACTTC. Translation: CATSRIPGGAEQYF.

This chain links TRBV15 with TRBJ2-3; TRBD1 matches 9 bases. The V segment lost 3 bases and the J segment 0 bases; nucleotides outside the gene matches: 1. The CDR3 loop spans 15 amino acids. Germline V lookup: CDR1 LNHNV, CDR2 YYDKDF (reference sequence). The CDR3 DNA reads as TGTGCCACCAGCAGGACAGGGGGTAGCACAGATACGCAGTATTTT. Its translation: CATSRTGGSTDTQYF. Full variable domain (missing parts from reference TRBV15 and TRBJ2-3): DAMVIQNPRYQVTQFGKPVTLSCSQTLNHNVMYWYQQKSSQAPKLLFHYYDKDFNNEADTPDNFQSRRPNTSFCFLDIRSPGLGDTAMYLCATSRTGGSTDTQYFGPGTRLTVL.

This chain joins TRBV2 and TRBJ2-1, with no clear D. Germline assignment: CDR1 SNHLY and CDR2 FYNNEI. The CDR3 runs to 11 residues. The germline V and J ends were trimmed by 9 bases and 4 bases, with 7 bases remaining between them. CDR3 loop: CARGSYNEQFF. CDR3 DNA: TGTGCCAGGGGCTCATACAATGAGCAGTTCTTC. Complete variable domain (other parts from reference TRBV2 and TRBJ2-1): EPEVTQTPSHQVTQMGQEVILRCVPISNHLYFYWYRQILGQKVEFLVSFYNNEISEKSEIFDDQFSVERPDGSNFTLKIRSTKLEDSAMYFCARGSYNEQFFGPGTRLTVL.

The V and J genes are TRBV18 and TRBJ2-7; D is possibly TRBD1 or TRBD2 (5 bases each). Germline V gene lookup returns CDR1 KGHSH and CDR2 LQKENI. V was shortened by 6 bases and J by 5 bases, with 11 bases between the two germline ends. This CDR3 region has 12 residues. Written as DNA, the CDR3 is TGTGCCAGCTCCCTCCGGGACGACGAGCAGTACTTC. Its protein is CASSLRDDEQYF.

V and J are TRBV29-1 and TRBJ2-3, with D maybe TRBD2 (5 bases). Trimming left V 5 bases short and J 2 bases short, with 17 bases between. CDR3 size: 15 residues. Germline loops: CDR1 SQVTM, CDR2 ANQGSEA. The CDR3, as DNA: TGCAGCGTTACCAAGGACGGACTGCACACAGATACGCAGTATTTT. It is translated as CSVTKDGLHTDTQYF.

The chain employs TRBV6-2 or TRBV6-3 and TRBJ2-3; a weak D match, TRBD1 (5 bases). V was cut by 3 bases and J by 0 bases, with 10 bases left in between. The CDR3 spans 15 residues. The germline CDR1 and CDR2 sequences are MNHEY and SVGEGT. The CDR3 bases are TGTGCCAGCAGTTATCGGACAACCAGCACAGATACGCAGTATTTT. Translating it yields CASSYRTTSTDTQYF.

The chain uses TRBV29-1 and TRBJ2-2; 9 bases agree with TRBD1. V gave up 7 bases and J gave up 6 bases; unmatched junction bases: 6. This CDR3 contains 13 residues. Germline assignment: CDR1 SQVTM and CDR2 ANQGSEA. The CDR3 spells CSAGQGIAGELFF. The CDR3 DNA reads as TGCAGCGCGGGACAGGGTATCGCCGGGGAGCTGTTTTTT.

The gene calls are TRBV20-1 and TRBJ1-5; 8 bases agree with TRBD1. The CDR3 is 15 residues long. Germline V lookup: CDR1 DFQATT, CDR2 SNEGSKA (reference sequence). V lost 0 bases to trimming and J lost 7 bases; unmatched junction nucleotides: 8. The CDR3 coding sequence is TGCAGTGCTAGAGATTATTCGACAGGGGACCAGCCCCAGCATTTT. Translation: CSARDYSTGDQPQHF.

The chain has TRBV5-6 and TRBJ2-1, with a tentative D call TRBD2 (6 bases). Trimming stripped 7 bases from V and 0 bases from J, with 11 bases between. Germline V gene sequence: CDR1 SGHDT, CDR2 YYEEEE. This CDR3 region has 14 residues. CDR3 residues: CASERRGSYNEQFF. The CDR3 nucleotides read TGTGCCAGCGAGCGGCGGGGCTCCTACAATGAGCAGTTCTTC.